These 25 T cell receptor beta chains share one sample of origin, sequenced in a study of cytomegalovirus exposure and HLA in healthy donors. The PCR used 60 Vbeta and 13 Jbeta primers. The method was immunoSEQ multiplex PCR; TCRdb's version includes in-frame clones alone and lacks a portion of them. The data hold 110,000 or so clones, with 82% observed a single time. Material for sequencing was PBMCs. The receptors here all came from a woman between 18 and 29 years old in good health and CMV-seronegative.

CDR3 DNA sequence: TGTGCCAGCAGCTTGGCCAGGCTAGCGGGGGGTAATGAGCAGTTCTTC. Amino acids: CASSLARLAGGNEQFF. The chain has TRBV5-4 and TRBJ2-1; 11 positions match TRBD2. V lost 0 bases to trimming and J lost 7 bases; unmatched junction nucleotides: 6. CDR3 length: 16 residues. CDR1 and CDR2 from the germline V gene are SGHNT and YYREEE (reference sequence).

The CDR3 protein is CAWSEQPNSPLHF. In nucleotides, the CDR3 is TGTGCCTGGAGTGAACAGCCAAATTCACCCCTCCACTTT. The rearrangement links TRBV30 to TRBJ1-6; D is undetermined. Germline CDR1 reads GTSNPN; CDR2 reads SVGIG (reference sequence). V lost 1 base and J 7 bases, leaving 8 bases between the germline ends. This CDR3 spans 13 amino acids.

The sample holds a few counts of this clone. V usage is TRBV6-5 and J usage is TRBJ1-2; maybe TRBD1 (6 bases). V lost 6 bases and J lost 2, with 13 bases in between. The CDR3 is 14 residues long. Germline V lookup: CDR1 MNHEY, CDR2 SVGAGI. The CDR3 coding sequence is TGTGCCAGCAGCGGATACAGGGCCAACTATGGCTACACCTTC. Translation gives CASSGYRANYGYTF.

The table lists this clone with a count of one. CDR3 nucleotide sequence: TGTGCCAGCAGTTCGACAGGGGGAGGGCGTGTTCGTAGGTACTTC. Protein product: CASSSTGGGRVRRYF. V is TRBV28 and J is TRBJ2-5; 9 nucleotides align to TRBD1. V shed 4 bases and J 13 bases; nucleotides not matched to a gene: 16. The CDR3 has 15 amino acids. Germline V gives CDR1 MDHEN, CDR2 SYDVKM.

This clone has only a few counts. Other DNA variants within this sample encode the same CDR3. The gene calls are TRBV6-1 and TRBJ2-1; D is possibly TRBD1 (5 bases). Per the germline V gene, CDR1 is MNHNS and CDR2 is SASEGT. V lost 2 bases and J lost 9, with 8 bases in between. This CDR3 is 12 amino acids long. As DNA, the CDR3 is TGTGCCAGCAGTGAAAGGGGTTTTGAGCAGTTCTTC. Residues: CASSERGFEQFF.

This sequence joins TRBV2 and TRBJ1-4, with D tentatively TRBD1 (6 bases). Germline CDR1 is SNHLY and CDR2 is FYNNEI. CDR3 length: 16 amino acids. Trimming cost V 6 bases and J 7 bases, with 21 bases left between them. DNA of the CDR3: TGTGCCAGCAGCCTTTTACCTCGGGGGGCGGGTGAAAAACTGTTTTTT. Translation: CASSLLPRGAGEKLFF.

V usage is TRBV19 and J usage is TRBJ2-1; 10 nucleotides match TRBD2. The V segment lost 0 bases and the J segment 6 bases; nucleotides outside the gene matches: 5. CDR1 LNHDA and CDR2 SQIVND come from the germline V gene (reference sequence). The length of the CDR3 is 16 residues. CDR3 coding DNA: TGTGCCAGTAGTATAGATGGGCTAGCGGGAGTCAATGAGCAGTTCTTC. Translation: CASSIDGLAGVNEQFF.

This clone has just one count. The V gene is TRBV6-6, the J gene TRBJ2-7; no definite D call. This CDR3 is 16 amino acids long. In germline, CDR1 is MNHNY, CDR2 SVGAGI (reference sequence). Between the trimmed V and J ends, which lost 6 bases and 5 bases, there was a span of 23 bases. In DNA, the CDR3 is TGTGCCAGCAGCTCTTCTGGTGGCGGCGGCCCCCACGAGCAGTACTTC. Protein: CASSSSGGGGPHEQYF.

The gene calls are TRBV10-3 and TRBJ1-2, with TRBD1 identical over 7 bases. Losses at the gene ends were 5 bases for V and 1 base for J; bases not matched to a gene: 4. Germline lookup yields CDR1 ENHRY and CDR2 SYGVKD. The CDR3 consists of 14 residues. CDR3: CAISPGTDNYGYTF. For the CDR3, the DNA is TGTGCCATCAGTCCCGGGACAGATAACTATGGCTACACCTTC.

This chain links TRBV7-6 with TRBJ1-3; 8 positions agree with TRBD1. V shed 1 base, J shed 2 bases, and the junction held 1 base outside the gene matches. Germline V lookup: CDR1 SGHVS, CDR2 FNYEAQ. This CDR3 has 15 residues. The CDR3, as DNA: TGTGCCAGCAGCTTAGAACAGGGGGCTGGAAACACCATATATTTT. Its translation is CASSLEQGAGNTIYF.

CDR3 DNA: TGCGCCAGCAGCTCAACTCCACTGACAGAGAACACTGAAGCTTTCTTT. Its protein product is CASSSTPLTENTEAFF. V gene TRBV5-1 combines with J gene TRBJ1-1; D is perhaps TRBD1 (5 bases). Germline V CDR1 and CDR2: SGHRS, YFSETQ. CDR3 length equals 16 residues. V lost 3 bases and J lost 1, with 16 bases in between.

The V gene is TRBV5-1, the J gene TRBJ2-3, with TRBD2 identical over 12 bases. The CDR3 consists of 16 residues. In germline, CDR1 is SGHRS, CDR2 YFSETQ. The J segment lost 1 base and the V segment lost 2 bases, leaving 2 bases of the junction unmatched. The CDR3 coding sequence is TGCGCCAGCAGCTTACTAGCGGGGGGTGGCACAGATACGCAGTATTTT. This translates into CASSLLAGGGTDTQYF.

The rearrangement uses TRBV9 and TRBJ2-5, with 8 bases identical to TRBD2. Germline trimming cut 0 bases from V and 1 base from J; bases unmatched to any gene: 5. The CDR3 loop spans 16 amino acids. Germline V gives CDR1 SGDLS, CDR2 YYNGEE. The CDR3 loop is CASSVGASGFQETQYF. Written as DNA, the CDR3 is TGTGCCAGCAGCGTAGGTGCTAGCGGGTTCCAAGAGACCCAGTACTTC.

The CDR3, as DNA: TGTGCCAGTAGTATTCGGGACTCCACAGATACGCAGTATTTT. Translated: CASSIRDSTDTQYF. The gene calls are TRBV19 and TRBJ2-3; weak D call: TRBD2 (6 bases). The V gene lost 3 bases and the J gene lost 2 bases, with 9 bases spanning the gap. CDR3 length: 14 amino acids. Germline V gene lookup returns CDR1 LNHDA and CDR2 SQIVND (reference sequence).

V is TRBV5-6 and J is TRBJ2-2; 11 bases line up with TRBD1. The CDR3 runs to 16 residues. CDR1 SGHDT and CDR2 YYEEEE come from the germline V gene. Trimming took 1 base from V and 5 from J; bases not matched to a gene: 4. CDR3 DNA: TGTGCCAGCAGCTTGTGGGACAGGGGGGATACCGGGGAGCTGTTTTTT. It encodes CASSLWDRGDTGELFF.

The chain combines TRBV10-1 with TRBJ1-5; TRBD1 is a possible D gene (5 bases). Germline CDR1 is WNHNN and CDR2 is SYGVQD (reference sequence). The CDR3 contains 13 residues. V gave up 5 bases and J gave up 3 bases, with 8 bases separating them. The CDR3 nucleotides are TGCGCCAGCAGTAGGGGCTACAATCAGCCCCAGCATTTT. Amino acid sequence: CASSRGYNQPQHF.

This chain links TRBV12-5 with TRBJ2-4; D is possibly TRBD1 (6 bases). CDR3 size: 14 residues. Trimming took 6 bases from V and 3 from J, leaving 12 bases between them. Germline values: CDR1 LGHNT, CDR2 FRNRAP. The CDR3 reads CASGDSNLKNIQYF. DNA of the CDR3: TGTGCTAGTGGGGACAGTAATCTCAAAAACATTCAGTACTTC.

The chain is built from TRBV15 and TRBJ2-1; 8 nucleotides line up with TRBD1. Germline values: CDR1 LNHNV, CDR2 YYDKDF (reference sequence). After removal of 2 bases from V and 4 bases from J, the junction contained 4 bases not matched to a gene. This CDR3 has 15 amino acids. The CDR3 region has the DNA TGTGCCACCAGCAGACGGACAGGGATTTACAATGAGCAGTTCTTC. As protein: CATSRRTGIYNEQFF.

This chain links TRBV5-1 with TRBJ2-7; TRBD1 aligns across 9 bases. Trimming at V came to 6 bases and at J to 2 bases, leaving 12 bases not matched to a gene. The CDR3 runs to 16 residues. Per germline, CDR1 SGHRS and CDR2 YFSETQ. Here the CDR3 reads CASTLLPGQGTYEQYF. The DNA for the CDR3 is TGCGCCAGCACCCTTCTACCGGGACAGGGCACCTACGAGCAGTACTTC.

The V call is TRBV2, the J call TRBJ1-6; D unclear. V was clipped by 2 bases and J by 2 bases, with 19 bases between them. This CDR3 contains 19 residues. Germline V gene data show CDR1 as SNHLY and CDR2 as FYNNEI. CDR3 in amino acids: CASSEPREIRNPYNSPLHF. The DNA for the CDR3 is TGTGCCAGCAGTGAACCGAGGGAAATCAGGAACCCCTATAATTCACCCCTCCACTTT. Looking up the rest from reference TRBV2 and TRBJ1-6 gives the full variable domain: EPEVTQTPSHQVTQMGQEVILRCVPISNHLYFYWYRQILGQKVEFLVSFYNNEISEKSEIFDDQFSVERPDGSNFTLKIRSTKLEDSAMYFCASSEPREIRNPYNSPLHFGNGTRLTVT.

The genes are TRBV27 and TRBJ2-2; 8 positions match TRBD1. The CDR3 covers 14 residues. J gave up 7 bases and V 3 bases, and 4 bases lay outside the gene matches. The germline CDR1 and CDR2 sequences are MNHEY and SMNVEV (reference sequence). For the CDR3, the DNA is TGTGCCAGCAGTTTCGACAGGGGACACGGGGAGCTGTTTTTT. Amino acid sequence: CASSFDRGHGELFF.

V and J are TRBV28 and TRBJ2-2, with 8 bases lining up with TRBD2. Trimming took 5 bases from V and 1 from J; bases not matched to a gene: 6. Germline lookup yields CDR1 MDHEN and CDR2 SYDVKM. The CDR3 is made up of 16 amino acids. The CDR3 coding sequence is TGTGCCAGCAGTCAACTAGCGGTCCTGAACACCGGGGAGCTGTTTTTT. Protein sequence: CASSQLAVLNTGELFF.

J is TRBJ2-7 and V is TRBV7-9, with 13 positions matching TRBD2. The junction had 3 bases not matched to a gene; V was cut back by 4 bases and J by 6 bases. Germline CDR1 and CDR2: SEHNR and FQNEAQ (reference sequence). This CDR3 spans 14 amino acids. The CDR3 DNA reads as TGTGCCAGCAGCTCACTAGCGGGGGGGGGCGAGCAGTACGTC. Protein sequence: CASSSLAGGGEQYV.

The V call is TRBV19, the J call TRBJ1-5; D is undetermined. Germline CDR1 LNHDA, CDR2 SQIVND (reference sequence). The CDR3 runs to 15 residues. The V end was cut by 1 base, the J end by 0 bases, with 7 bases between. The CDR3 is CASSIVWASNQPQHF. The CDR3 DNA is TGTGCCAGTAGTATAGTTTGGGCTAGCAATCAGCCCCAGCATTTT.

The rearrangement uses TRBV6-6 and TRBJ2-7; D may be TRBD1 (6 bases). The germline V and J ends were trimmed by 5 bases and 3 bases, with 14 bases remaining between them. CDR1 and CDR2 from the germline V gene are MNHNY and SVGAGI (reference sequence). This CDR3 contains 14 residues. In DNA, the CDR3 is TGTGCCAGCAGTCCAGGGACAAAGAACTACGAGCAGTACGTC. It encodes CASSPGTKNYEQYV.